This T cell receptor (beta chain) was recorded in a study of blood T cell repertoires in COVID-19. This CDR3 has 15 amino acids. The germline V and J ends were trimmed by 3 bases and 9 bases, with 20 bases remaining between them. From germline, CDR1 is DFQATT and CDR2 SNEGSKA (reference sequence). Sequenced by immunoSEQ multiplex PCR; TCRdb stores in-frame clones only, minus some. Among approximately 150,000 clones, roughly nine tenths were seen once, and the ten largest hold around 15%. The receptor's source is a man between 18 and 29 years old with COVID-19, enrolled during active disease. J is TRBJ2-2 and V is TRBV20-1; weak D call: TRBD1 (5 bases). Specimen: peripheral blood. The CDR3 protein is CSASGLLGLNRELFF. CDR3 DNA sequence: TGCAGTGCTAGTGGTCTCTTGGGGCTTAACAGGGAGCTGTTTTTT.